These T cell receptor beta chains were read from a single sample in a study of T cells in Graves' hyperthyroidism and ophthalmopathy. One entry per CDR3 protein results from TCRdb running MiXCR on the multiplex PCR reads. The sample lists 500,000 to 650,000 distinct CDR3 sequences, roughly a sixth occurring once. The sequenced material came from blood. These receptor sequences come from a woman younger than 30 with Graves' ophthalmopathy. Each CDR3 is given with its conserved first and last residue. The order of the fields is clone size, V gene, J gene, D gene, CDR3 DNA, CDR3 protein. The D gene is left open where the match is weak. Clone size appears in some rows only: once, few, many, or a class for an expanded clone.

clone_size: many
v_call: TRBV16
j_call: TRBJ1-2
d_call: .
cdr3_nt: TGTGCCAGCAGCCAATCCCGAGGGACGGGCTACACCTTC
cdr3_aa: CASSQSRGTGYTF

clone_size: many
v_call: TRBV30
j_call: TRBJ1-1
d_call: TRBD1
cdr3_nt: TGTGCCTCCAGGGGGCGCGACACTGAAGCTTTCTTT
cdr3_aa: CASRGRDTEAFF

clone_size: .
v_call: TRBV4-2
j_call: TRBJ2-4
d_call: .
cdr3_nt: TGTGCCAGCAGCCAAAGTTCTGGGGTAGCCAAAAACATTCAGTACTTC
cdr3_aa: CASSQSSGVAKNIQYF

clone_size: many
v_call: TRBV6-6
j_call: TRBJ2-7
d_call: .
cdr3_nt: TGTGCCAGCAGTTACGGGTTAGGGTCCTACGAGCAGTACTTC
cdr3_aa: CASSYGLGSYEQYF

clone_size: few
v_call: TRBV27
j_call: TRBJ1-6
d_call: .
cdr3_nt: TGTGCCAGCAGTCCGGGGCCTTGGACCTATAATTCACCCCTCCACTTT
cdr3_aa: CASSPGPWTYNSPLHF

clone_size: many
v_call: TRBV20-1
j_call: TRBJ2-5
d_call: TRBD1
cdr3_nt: TGCAGTGCTGCGCCGGGACAGGTAGATCAAGAGACCCAGTACTTC
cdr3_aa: CSAAPGQVDQETQYF

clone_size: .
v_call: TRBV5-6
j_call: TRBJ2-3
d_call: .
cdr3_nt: TGTGCCAGCAGCTTGGGAGTAGAGTGGACTATCACAGATACGCAGTATTTT
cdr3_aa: CASSLGVEWTITDTQYF

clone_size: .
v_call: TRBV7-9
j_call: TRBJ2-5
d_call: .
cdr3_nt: TGTGCCAGCAGCTTAGCACTTAACAGAGAGACCCAGTACTTC
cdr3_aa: CASSLALNRETQYF

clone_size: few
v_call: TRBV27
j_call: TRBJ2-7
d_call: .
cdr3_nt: TGTGCCAGCAGGCCCGGGACGGTCGGAAACGAGCAGTACTTC
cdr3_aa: CASRPGTVGNEQYF

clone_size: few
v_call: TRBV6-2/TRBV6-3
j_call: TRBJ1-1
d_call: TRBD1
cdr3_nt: TGTGCCAGCAGTTACAGTCAGGGGGCGGAAGCTTTCTTT
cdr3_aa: CASSYSQGAEAFF

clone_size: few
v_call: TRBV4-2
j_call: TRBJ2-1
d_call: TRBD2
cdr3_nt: TGTGCCAGCAGCTTAAGCGGGGGGGGTCACAATGAGCAGTTCTTC
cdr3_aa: CASSLSGGGHNEQFF

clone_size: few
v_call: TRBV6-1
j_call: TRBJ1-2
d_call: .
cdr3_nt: TGTGCCAGCAGTGAACGTTCAGGGGCGCGCGGCTACACCTTC
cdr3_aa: CASSERSGARGYTF

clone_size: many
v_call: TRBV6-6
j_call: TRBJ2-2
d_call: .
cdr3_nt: TGTGCCAGCAGTTACAGCGACGGGGAGCTGTTTTTT
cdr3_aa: CASSYSDGELFF

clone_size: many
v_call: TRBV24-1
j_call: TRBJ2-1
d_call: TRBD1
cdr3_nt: TGTGCCACCAGTGATTCCGGACAGGTATCTTACAATGAGCAGTTCTTC
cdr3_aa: CATSDSGQVSYNEQFF

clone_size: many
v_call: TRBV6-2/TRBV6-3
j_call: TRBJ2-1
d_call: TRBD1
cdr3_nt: TGTGCCAGCAAGACAACAGGGGCCAATGAGCAGTTCTTC
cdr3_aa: CASKTTGANEQFF

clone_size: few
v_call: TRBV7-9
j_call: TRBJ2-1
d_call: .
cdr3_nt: TGTGTCAGCACCCCACCCTCCTACAATGAGCAGTTCTTC
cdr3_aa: CVSTPPSYNEQFF

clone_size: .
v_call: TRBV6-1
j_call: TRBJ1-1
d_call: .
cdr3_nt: TGTGCCAGCAGTGAAGTGGGCAGGGGAAACACTGAAGCTTTCTTT
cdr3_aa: CASSEVGRGNTEAFF

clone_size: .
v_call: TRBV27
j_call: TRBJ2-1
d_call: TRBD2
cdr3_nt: TGTGCCAGCAGACCGACTAGCGGGAATGGAGCCTACAATGAGCAGTTCTTC
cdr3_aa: CASRPTSGNGAYNEQFF

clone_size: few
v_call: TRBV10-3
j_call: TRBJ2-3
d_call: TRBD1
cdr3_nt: TGTGCCATCAGTGAGTCTGGGACAGGGGTAACAGATACGCAGTATTTT
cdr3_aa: CAISESGTGVTDTQYF

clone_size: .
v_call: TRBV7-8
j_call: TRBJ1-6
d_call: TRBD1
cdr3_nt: TGTGCCAGCAGCTTAGATCCAGGGGGTGGTTCACCCCTCCACTTT
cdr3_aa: CASSLDPGGGSPLHF

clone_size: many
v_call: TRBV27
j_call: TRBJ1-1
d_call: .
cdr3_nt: TGTGCCAGCAATAGAGTTCCAGGGCGGACCACTGAAGCTTTCTTT
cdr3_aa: CASNRVPGRTTEAFF

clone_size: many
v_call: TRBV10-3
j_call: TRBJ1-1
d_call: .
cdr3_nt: TGTGCCATCAGAGGCCAGGCGGGCACTGAAGCTTTCTTT
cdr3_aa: CAIRGQAGTEAFF

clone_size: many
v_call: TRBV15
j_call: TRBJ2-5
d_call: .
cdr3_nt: TGTGCCACCAGCAGAGATTGGCGAGTTTTGGAGACCCAGTACTTC
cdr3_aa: CATSRDWRVLETQYF

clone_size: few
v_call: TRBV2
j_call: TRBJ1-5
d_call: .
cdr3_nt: TGTGCCAGCATTGCGGGGGACCCGAGGCAGCCCCAGCATTTT
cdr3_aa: CASIAGDPRQPQHF

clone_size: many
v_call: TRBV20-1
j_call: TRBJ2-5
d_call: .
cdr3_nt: TGCAGCGCTAATAAAGGAGGGGGGAGCTTTACCCAGTACTTC
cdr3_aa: CSANKGGGSFTQYF

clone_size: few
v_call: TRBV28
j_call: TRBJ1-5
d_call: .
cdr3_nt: TGTGCCAGCGGTACACGGAGGCCCCAGCATTTT
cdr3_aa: CASGTRRPQHF

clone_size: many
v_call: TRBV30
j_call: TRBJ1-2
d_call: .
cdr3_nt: TGTGCCTGGAGTGAGGGACGGAACTATGGCTACACCTTC
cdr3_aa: CAWSEGRNYGYTF

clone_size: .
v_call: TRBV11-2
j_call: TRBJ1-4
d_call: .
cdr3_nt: TGTGCCAGCAGCGCGGTGCGTGAAAAACTGTTTTTT
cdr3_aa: CASSAVREKLFF

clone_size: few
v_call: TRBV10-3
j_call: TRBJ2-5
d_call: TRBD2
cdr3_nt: TGTGCCATCAGTGAGTCGACTAGCGGGAGGTCGGAGACCCAGTACTTC
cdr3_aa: CAISESTSGRSETQYF

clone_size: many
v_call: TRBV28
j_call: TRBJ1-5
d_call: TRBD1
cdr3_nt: TGTGCCAGCAGTTTATGGGGACAGGGCAGCAATCAGCCCCAGCATTTT
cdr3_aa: CASSLWGQGSNQPQHF

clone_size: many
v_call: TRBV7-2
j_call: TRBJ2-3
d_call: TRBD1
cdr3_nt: TGTGCCAGCAGCTTAGAAGGGGGCCTTAGCACAGATACGCAGTATTTT
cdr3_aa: CASSLEGGLSTDTQYF

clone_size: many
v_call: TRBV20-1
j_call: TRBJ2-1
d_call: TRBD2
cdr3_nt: TGCAGTGCTTTACTAGCGGGAGGTTCCTACAATGAGCAGTTCTTC
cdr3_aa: CSALLAGGSYNEQFF

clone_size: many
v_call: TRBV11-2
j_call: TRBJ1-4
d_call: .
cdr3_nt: TGTGCCAGCACCTTCACGGGGGATGAAAAACTGTTTTTT
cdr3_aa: CASTFTGDEKLFF

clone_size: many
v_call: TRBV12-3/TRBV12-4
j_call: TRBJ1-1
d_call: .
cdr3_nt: TGTGCCAGCAGCCCCAACACAGGGATTGCTGAAGCTTTCTTT
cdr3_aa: CASSPNTGIAEAFF

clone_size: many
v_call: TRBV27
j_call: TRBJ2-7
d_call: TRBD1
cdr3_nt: TGTGCCAGCAGTTTGATGGGACAGAGCTACGAGCAGTACTTC
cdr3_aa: CASSLMGQSYEQYF

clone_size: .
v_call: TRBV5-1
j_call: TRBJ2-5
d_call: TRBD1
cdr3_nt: TGCGCCAGCAGCTTGGTGGGGACAGGGACAGAGACCCAGTACTTC
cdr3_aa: CASSLVGTGTETQYF

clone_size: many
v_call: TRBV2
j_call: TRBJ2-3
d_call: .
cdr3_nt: TGTGCCAGCAGTGATTTCGGGGGTGCTACAGATACGCAGTATTTT
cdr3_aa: CASSDFGGATDTQYF

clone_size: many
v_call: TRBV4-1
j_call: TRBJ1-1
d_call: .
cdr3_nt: TGCGCCAGCAGCCAAGAAGGCAGGGAGGGCACTGAAGCTTTCTTT
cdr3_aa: CASSQEGREGTEAFF

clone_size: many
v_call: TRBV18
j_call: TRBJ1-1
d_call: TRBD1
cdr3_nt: TGTGCCAGCTCAACCTCCGGGACAGTGAACACTGAAGCTTTCTTT
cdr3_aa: CASSTSGTVNTEAFF

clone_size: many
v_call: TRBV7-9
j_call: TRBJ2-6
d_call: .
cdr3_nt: TGTGCCAGCAGCTCAACAGGGCCCTCTGGGGCCAACGTCCTGACTTTC
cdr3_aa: CASSSTGPSGANVLTF

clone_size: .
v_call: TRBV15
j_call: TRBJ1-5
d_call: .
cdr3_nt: TGTGCCACCAGCAGGACACCCCGCAATCAGCCCCAGCATTTT
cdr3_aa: CATSRTPRNQPQHF

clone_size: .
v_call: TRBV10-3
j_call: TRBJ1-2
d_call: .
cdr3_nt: TGTGCCATCAGTGAGACCCAGGACAGTAATGGCTACACCTTC
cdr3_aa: CAISETQDSNGYTF

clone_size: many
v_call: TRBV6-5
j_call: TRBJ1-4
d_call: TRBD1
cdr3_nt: TGTGCCAGCAGTTACGCACAGGGGGCGCAGGGCGAAAAACTGTTTTTT
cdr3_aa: CASSYAQGAQGEKLFF

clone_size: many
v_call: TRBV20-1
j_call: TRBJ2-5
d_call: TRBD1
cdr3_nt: TGCAGTGCTATGGGACAGGGGGCGAGCCAAGAGACCCAGTACTTC
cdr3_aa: CSAMGQGASQETQYF

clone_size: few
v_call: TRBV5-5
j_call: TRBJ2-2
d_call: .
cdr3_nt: TGTGCCAGCAGCTTTCAGGGGACCAACACCGGGGAGCTGTTTTTT
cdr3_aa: CASSFQGTNTGELFF

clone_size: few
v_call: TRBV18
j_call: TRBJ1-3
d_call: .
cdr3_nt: TGTGCCAGCTCGGCGGGGCACACGATGGGGAACACCATATATTTT
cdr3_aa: CASSAGHTMGNTIYF

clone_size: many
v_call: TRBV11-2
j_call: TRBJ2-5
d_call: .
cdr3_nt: TGTGCCAGCAGCTCCGAGAGTGTGGAGACCCAGTACTTC
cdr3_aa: CASSSESVETQYF

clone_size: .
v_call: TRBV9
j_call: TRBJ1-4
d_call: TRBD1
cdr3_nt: TGTGCCAGCAGCACCACAGGGGCAACTAATGAAAAACTGTTTTTT
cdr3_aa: CASSTTGATNEKLFF

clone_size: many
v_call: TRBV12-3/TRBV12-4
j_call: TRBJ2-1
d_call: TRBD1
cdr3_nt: TGTGCCAGCAGTTTCGGGACAGACTCCTACAATGAGCAGTTCTTC
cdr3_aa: CASSFGTDSYNEQFF

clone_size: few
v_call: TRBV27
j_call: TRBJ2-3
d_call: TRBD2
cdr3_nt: TGTGCCAGCAGTTTATCCGGGGGGGGACCCAGCACAGATACGCAGTATTTT
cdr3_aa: CASSLSGGGPSTDTQYF

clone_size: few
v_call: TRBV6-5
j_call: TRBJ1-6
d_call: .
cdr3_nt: TGTGCCAGCAGTTACTCCGGCGGCTGGGGTTCCTATAATTCACCCCTCCACTTT
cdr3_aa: CASSYSGGWGSYNSPLHF

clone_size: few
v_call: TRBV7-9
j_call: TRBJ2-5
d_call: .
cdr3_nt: TGTGCCAGCGGCGGCGGCCAAGAGACCCAGTACTTC
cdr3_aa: CASGGGQETQYF

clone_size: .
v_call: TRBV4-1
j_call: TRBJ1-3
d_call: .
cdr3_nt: TGCGCCAGCAGCCCGACGAGGGTTCGAAACACCATATATTTT
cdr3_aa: CASSPTRVRNTIYF